The clone carrying this T cell receptor beta chain was counted a few times. V was shortened by 4 bases and J by 0 bases, with 9 bases between the two germline ends. CDR1 KGHDR and CDR2 SFDVKD come from the germline V gene. The CDR3 is 15 residues long. The sample comes from a study of blood T cell repertoires in COVID-19. The overall study: Spain, Italy and the United States supplied samples that represented acute and convalescent COVID-19. The analysed material was cDNA or gDNA that came from T cells, B-cell-depleted T cells, or PBMCs.

In the source study's methods: Amplified reference gene primers provided the basis for estimating nucleated cell counts. TCRdb keeps only in-frame clones here, not all; method: immunoSEQ multiplex PCR. D and trimming come from the DNA, and the V and J calls and clone size come from that table. The data show about 68,000 clones, 80% to 95% seen once. Patients from Seattle were sampled longitudinally, starting during active infection. This TCR came from a man in his fifties with COVID-19, enrolled during active disease. The V and J genes are TRBV24-1 and TRBJ1-5; a possible D gene is TRBD1 (6 bases). Sequenced: peripheral blood. The CDR3 DNA reads TGTGCCACCAGTGACCGGACAGTTAGCAATCAGCCCCAGCATTTT. Protein: CATSDRTVSNQPQHF.